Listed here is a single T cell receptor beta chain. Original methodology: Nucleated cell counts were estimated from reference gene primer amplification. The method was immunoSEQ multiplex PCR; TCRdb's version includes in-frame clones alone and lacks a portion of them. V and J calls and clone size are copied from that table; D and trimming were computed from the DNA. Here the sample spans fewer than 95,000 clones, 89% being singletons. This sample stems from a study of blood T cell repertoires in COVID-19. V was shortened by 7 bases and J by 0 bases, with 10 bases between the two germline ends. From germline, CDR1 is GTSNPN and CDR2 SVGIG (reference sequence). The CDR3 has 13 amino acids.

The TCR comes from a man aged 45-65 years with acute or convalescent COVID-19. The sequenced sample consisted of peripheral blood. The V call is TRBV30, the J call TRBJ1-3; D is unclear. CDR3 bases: TGTGCCTCCCGCCCGGGCTCTGGAAACACCATATATTTT. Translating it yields CASRPGSGNTIYF.